The 6 T cell receptor beta chains below come from one sample, sequenced in a study of cytomegalovirus exposure and HLA in healthy donors. In the PCR, 60 Vbeta and 13 Jbeta primers were used. This table comes from immunoSEQ multiplex PCR, and its TCRdb copy is limited to in-frame clones, with some not included. The sample has some 90,000 clones, roughly 80% seen once. The specimen was PBMCs. The receptor source for this set is a man aged 45-60 years in good health and CMV-seropositive.

The chain employs TRBV16 and TRBJ2-3; D possibly corresponds to TRBD2 (5 bases). The germline V gene has CDR1 KGHSY and CDR2 FQNENV. The CDR3 is 15 amino acids. V lost 5 bases to trimming and J lost 0 bases, with 12 bases between them. DNA of the CDR3: TGTGCCAGCAGCGGACGAGGCGGGAGCACAGATACGCAGTATTTT. Translation: CASSGRGGSTDTQYF.

The chain uses TRBV2 and TRBJ2-1; 15 nucleotides line up with TRBD2. V dropped 8 bases and J dropped 0; count of bases not matched to a gene: 14. This CDR3 has 20 amino acids. Germline CDR1 reads SNHLY; CDR2 reads FYNNEI. CDR3 nucleotides: TGTGCCAGCGAGGGACTAGCGGGAGGAGTTTTATCTGGCTCCTACAATGAGCAGTTCTTC. This codes for CASEGLAGGVLSGSYNEQFF.

Regarding this clone: The same CDR3 arises from other DNA sequences in this sample as well. The CDR3 spells CASSLSGSTDTQYF. The CDR3 DNA is TGTGCCAGCAGCTTATCGGGAAGCACAGATACGCAGTATTTT. V is TRBV7-3 and J is TRBJ2-3, with D possibly TRBD2 on 5 matching bases. CDR1 and CDR2 (germline): SGHTA, FQGTGA. This CDR3 has 14 residues. Trimming stripped 2 bases from V and 0 bases from J, with 6 bases between.

The chain recombines TRBV6-1 with TRBJ1-1, with D perhaps TRBD1 (6 bases). CDR3 length: 14 residues. Germline loops: CDR1 MNHNS, CDR2 SASEGT. Trimming pared 7 bases from V and 5 bases from J, leaving 17 bases between. CDR3 loop: CASIDRLLLTEAFF. CDR3 sequence (DNA): TGTGCCAGCATCGACAGGTTGTTGTTGACTGAAGCTTTCTTT.

The CDR3 coding sequence is TGTGCCTGGCTTTTGACGGGAGGGCTCGAGCAGTACTTC. Protein product: CAWLLTGGLEQYF. The chain combines TRBV30 with TRBJ2-7, with 8 bases fitting TRBD2. With 5 bases clipped from V and 6 bases from J, the junction kept 9 bases outside the gene matches. Germline CDR1 reads GTSNPN; CDR2 reads SVGIG (reference sequence). This CDR3 contains 13 residues.

The gene calls are TRBV7-9 and TRBJ2-1; D is perhaps TRBD2 (6 bases). V lost 3 bases, J lost 2 bases, and 11 bases lay in between. The CDR3 is made up of 15 amino acids. Germline-derived CDR1 and CDR2 are SEHNR and FQNEAQ (reference sequence). CDR3 sequence: CASSFRGGTYNEQFF. CDR3 nucleotides: TGTGCCAGCAGCTTTCGGGGCGGGACCTACAATGAGCAGTTCTTC.